This paragraph covers one T cell receptor (beta chain) sequence. What it recognizes is unknown. The data were obtained in a study of T cell repertoires in aging, cancer and after chemotherapy. Study conclusions and caveats: In each cancer cohort, median generation probability increased across chemotherapy, suggesting thymic output rebounded. Loss of evenness, beyond lost richness, contributed to age-related TCR diversity decline in cancer patients.

Losses at the gene ends were 3 bases for V and 5 bases for J; bases not matched to a gene: 9. This CDR3 is built from 16 residues. CDR1 is SGHVS, CDR2 FNYEAQ, per germline. A mixed TRB-A/B primer pool amplified rearranged TRB by multiplex touch-down PCR. TCRdb reprocessed the multiplex PCR reads with MiXCR, giving one entry per CDR3 protein. The sample carries a few thousand distinct CDR3 sequences, approximately 26% recorded once. Amplification of TCR beta used genomic DNA extracted from peripheral blood. This TCR was recovered from a human donor in good health. The source material was blood. This chain joins TRBV7-6 and TRBJ2-2; 7 nucleotides agree with TRBD1. The DNA for the CDR3 is TGTGCCAGCAGCTTTTTTACAGGGGTAAAGACCGGGGAGCTGTTTTTT. It yields the protein CASSFFTGVKTGELFF.